This is a list of T cell receptor beta chains from one sample in a study of cytomegalovirus exposure and HLA in healthy donors. TCRdb's copy holds only in-frame clones and misses some; the assay was immunoSEQ multiplex PCR. Of 90,000 to 150,000 clones in the sample, around 86% were seen once. The sample was PBMCs. These receptors came from a man between 18 and 29 years old in good health and CMV-seronegative. Each CDR3 is given with its conserved first and last residue. The D gene is left open where the match is weak. Clone size is given for some rows only: seen once, a few or many times, or a class if the clone is expanded.

TRBV5-1	NA	TRBJ2-2	NA	TGCGCCAGCAGCTTGGCCCAGACCGGGGAGCTGTTTTTT	CASSLAQTGELFF
TRBV29-1	TRBD1	TRBJ2-2	NA	TGCAGCGTTGGTAACAGGGGGACCGGGGAGCTGTTTTTT	CSVGNRGTGELFF
TRBV10-1	NA	TRBJ1-1	few	TGCGCCAGCAGTGAGGTGTACGGGGGCACTGAAGCTTTCTTT	CASSEVYGGTEAFF
TRBV27	NA	TRBJ1-6	medium-sized	TGTGCCAGCAGTTTATCTGAGAATTCACCCCTCCACTTT	CASSLSENSPLHF
TRBV7-9	NA	TRBJ2-7	NA	TGTGCCAGCAGCTCGGGTCGGGGGACCCCATCCTACGAGCAGTACTTC	CASSSGRGTPSYEQYF
TRBV30	NA	TRBJ1-6	NA	TGTGCCTGGAGTGTATCTTCAGGGGATTATAATTCACCCCTCCACTTT	CAWSVSSGDYNSPLHF
TRBV30	TRBD1	TRBJ2-2	NA	TGTGCCTGGATAGAGGGGGCCAAACTGTTTTTT	CAWIEGAKLFF
TRBV15	TRBD1	TRBJ1-1	NA	TGTGCCACCAGCAGAGGGAAGATTCAGGGGGCTATATTGAACACTGAAGCTTTCTTT	CATSRGKIQGAILNTEAFF
TRBV2	TRBD2	TRBJ2-5	NA	TGTGCCAGCACTGGGGGGGACTCCCTTCTTCAAGAGACCCAGTACTTC	CASTGGDSLLQETQYF
TRBV30	TRBD1	TRBJ2-7	NA	TGTGCCTGGACCCCACAGGGGCTCTCCTACGAGCAGTACTTC	CAWTPQGLSYEQYF
TRBV7-9	TRBD2	TRBJ2-5	NA	TGTGCCAGCAGCTTCCCCGGGACTACCCGAGAGACCCAGTACTTC	CASSFPGTTRETQYF
TRBV30	NA	TRBJ2-1	NA	TGTGCCTGGAGTACAGTAATTTACAATGAGCAGTTCTTC	CAWSTVIYNEQFF
TRBV29-1	TRBD1	TRBJ2-7	NA	TGCAGCGTAGGGGTAGACAGGGGCTGGAACGAGCAGTACTTC	CSVGVDRGWNEQYF
TRBV19	TRBD1	TRBJ1-1	NA	TGTGCCAGTAGTACCCGACAGGGGGGCACTGAAGCTTTCTTT	CASSTRQGGTEAFF
TRBV30	NA	TRBJ1-4	NA	TGTGCCTGGAGGGCGATACGACAGGCCTCTAATGAAAAACTGTTTTTT	CAWRAIRQASNEKLFF
TRBV7-9	TRBD2	TRBJ2-4	once	TGTGCCAGCAGCCAAAGACTAGCGGGGAGCAAAAACATTCAGTACTTC	CASSQRLAGSKNIQYF
TRBV7-8	NA	TRBJ1-2	NA	TGTGCCAGCAGCTTTGGTCCAACAGGCCCCGCTAACTATGGCTACACCTTC	CASSFGPTGPANYGYTF
TRBV6-1	NA	TRBJ1-1	once	TGTGCCAGCAGTGAAACGGTTGGCACTGAAGCTTTCTTT	CASSETVGTEAFF
TRBV30	TRBD1	TRBJ2-7	NA	TGTGCCTGGATTTCGAGACAGGGTCGGACCTACGAGCAGTACTTC	CAWISRQGRTYEQYF
TRBV5-1	TRBD2	TRBJ2-1	NA	TGCGCCAGCAGCTTCTCGGTCGGGGGGGAGTACAATGAGCAGTTCTTC	CASSFSVGGEYNEQFF
TRBV4-1	NA	TRBJ2-7	NA	TGCGCCAGCAGCCAAGATTCTTCCCTAGGCGAGCAGTACTTC	CASSQDSSLGEQYF
TRBV5-1	TRBD1	TRBJ2-7	NA	TGCGCCAGCAGCTTGGCCACGGTGGGGGACAGGGGCAACTACGAGCAGTACTTC	CASSLATVGDRGNYEQYF
TRBV2	NA	TRBJ2-7	NA	TGTGCCAGCAGTAAGACAGTACTCTACGAGCAGTACTTC	CASSKTVLYEQYF
TRBV27	TRBD1	TRBJ2-5	NA	TGTGCCAGCAGTTTTCGAGGACAGGGTCCCCACGAGACCCAGTACTTC	CASSFRGQGPHETQYF
TRBV7-2	NA	TRBJ2-7	NA	TGTGCCAGCAGCCCGCTACGGGGGACCCTCCCTTACGAGCAGTACTTC	CASSPLRGTLPYEQYF
TRBV29-1	NA	TRBJ2-1	NA	TGCAGCGTTGTGGCCGGGAGCTCCTACAATGAGCAGTTCTTC	CSVVAGSSYNEQFF
TRBV6-5	TRBD2	TRBJ2-7	NA	TGTGCCAGCAGCCGCCGGGGGGGGTACGAGCAGTACTTC	CASSRRGGYEQYF
TRBV6-1	NA	TRBJ1-3	NA	TGTGCCAGCACTGAGGGGAGCTCTGGAAACACCATATATTTT	CASTEGSSGNTIYF
TRBV5-1	NA	TRBJ1-1	NA	TGCGCCAGCAGCAACGCAGGGAACACTGAAGCTTTCTTT	CASSNAGNTEAFF
TRBV10-3	NA	TRBJ1-1	once	TGTGCCATCGGCGGGCAGAACATGAACACTGAAGCTTTCTTT	CAIGGQNMNTEAFF
TRBV9	TRBD2	TRBJ2-1	NA	TGTGCCAGCAGCGTGGGACTAGCGGGAGTCAATGAGCAGTTCTTC	CASSVGLAGVNEQFF
TRBV7-9	TRBD1	TRBJ1-5	NA	TGTGCCAGCAGCCTCACAGGGGGTGGTAGTCAGCCCCAGCATTTT	CASSLTGGGSQPQHF
TRBV27	NA	TRBJ2-7	NA	TGTGCCACCCAGGGATCTACCTACGAGCAGTACTTC	CATQGSTYEQYF
TRBV5-6	TRBD1	TRBJ1-2	NA	TGTGCCAGCAGCCCAGAACTAAGGACAGGAGGCGGCTACACCTTC	CASSPELRTGGGYTF
TRBV9	TRBD2	TRBJ2-1	NA	TGTGCCAGCAGCACCGGACTAGCGGGGGGGTCGACCTACAATGAGCAGTTCTTC	CASSTGLAGGSTYNEQFF
TRBV5-5	NA	TRBJ2-5	NA	TGTGCCAGCAGCCCTCGGGGACAAGAGACCCAGTACTTC	CASSPRGQETQYF
TRBV2	NA	TRBJ1-4	NA	TGTGCCAGCACTAGAGAAGACGGACTGTTTTTT	CASTREDGLFF
TRBV7-9	NA	TRBJ2-5	NA	TGTGCCAGCAGCTCCCGGTCCAAGTCGGGGTTTGGAGAGACCCAGTACTTC	CASSSRSKSGFGETQYF
TRBV7-2	NA	TRBJ2-7	NA	TGTGCCAGCAGCTTAGGGGCAGACCTCTCCTACGAGCAGTACTTC	CASSLGADLSYEQYF
TRBV9	NA	TRBJ1-2	NA	TGTGCCAGCAGCGTATCCCCCATTCCCGTACAGGATGGCTACACCTTC	CASSVSPIPVQDGYTF
TRBV18	NA	TRBJ2-5	NA	TGTGCCAGCTCACCTTCAGGTGGAGAGACCCAGTACTTC	CASSPSGGETQYF
TRBV5-1	NA	TRBJ2-2	NA	TGCGCCAGCAGCCCCGTGGCAGGGGCGGCCGGGGAGCTGTTTTTT	CASSPVAGAAGELFF
TRBV5-1	TRBD1	TRBJ1-2	NA	TGCGCCAGCAGCTTGGGGACAGGGGCTGCACCCTATGGCTACACCTTC	CASSLGTGAAPYGYTF
TRBV9	TRBD1	TRBJ1-2	NA	TGTGCCAGCAGCCCCGGGACAGGGGGCTCTCTGGGCTACACCTTC	CASSPGTGGSLGYTF
TRBV10-2	TRBD2	TRBJ2-3	NA	TGCGCCAGCAGTGACACCGGGACTAGCGGGAGAGATACGCAGTATTTT	CASSDTGTSGRDTQYF
TRBV19	NA	TRBJ2-7	NA	TGTGCCAGTAGTATCCCCAACGAGCAGCAGTACTTC	CASSIPNEQQYF
TRBV30	NA	TRBJ1-2	NA	TGTGCCTGGAAAATCCTAGGAGGACTTAACTATGGCTACACCTTC	CAWKILGGLNYGYTF
TRBV30	TRBD2	TRBJ2-5	NA	TGTGCCTGGAGGGGGGGACTAGCCAGACAGACCCAGTACTTC	CAWRGGLARQTQYF
TRBV19	TRBD1	TRBJ1-2	NA	TGTGCCAGTAGTATAACGGCAGGGGGACTCTATGGCTACACCTTC	CASSITAGGLYGYTF
TRBV9	TRBD2	TRBJ2-1	NA	TGTGCCAGCAGCGGGAGGGAGGGAATAGAGTTCTTC	CASSGREGIEFF
TRBV6-4	TRBD2	TRBJ2-2	NA	TGTGCCAGCAGTGACCGAGCGGGAGGCACCGGGGAGCTGTTTTTT	CASSDRAGGTGELFF
TRBV10-3	TRBD2	TRBJ2-1	NA	TGTGCCATCAGTGAGAGGACTAGTCTGAGTAATGAGCAGTTCTTC	CAISERTSLSNEQFF
TRBV9	TRBD2	TRBJ2-1	NA	TGTGCCAGCAGCGTAGCCGCGGGAGGGGTCTACAATGAGCAGTTCTTC	CASSVAAGGVYNEQFF
TRBV6-5	TRBD2	TRBJ2-3	NA	TGTGCCAGCAGTTTCCGAATAGCGGGGGGGATGGATACGCAGTATTTT	CASSFRIAGGMDTQYF
TRBV4-1	TRBD2	TRBJ2-2	NA	TGCGCCAGCAGCGCCACGGGCGGGAGGGCAGGGACCGGGGAGCTGTTTTTT	CASSATGGRAGTGELFF
TRBV7-8	NA	TRBJ2-1	NA	TGTGCCAGCAGCTTATTAGCTTTCTCCTACAATGAGCAGTTCTTC	CASSLLAFSYNEQFF
TRBV28	NA	TRBJ2-1	NA	TGTGCCAGCAGACGTAATCGGGGTACCTACAATGAGCAGTTCTTC	CASRRNRGTYNEQFF
TRBV6-1	TRBD1	TRBJ1-2	once	TGTGCCAGCAGTGAGAGGGGACAGGGGGATGGCTACACCTTC	CASSERGQGDGYTF